These 18 T cell receptor beta chains share one sample of origin, sequenced in a study of cytomegalovirus exposure and HLA in healthy donors. Amplification used 60 Vbeta primers and 13 Jbeta primers. TCRdb keeps only in-frame clones here, not all; method: immunoSEQ multiplex PCR. The sample lists over 120,000 clones, 70% seen once, with 2.1% in the top ten. The specimen sequenced was PBMCs. The receptors were gathered from a woman between 55 and 75 years old in good health and CMV-seropositive.

The chain uses TRBV4-1 and TRBJ2-7; D perhaps matches TRBD2 (6 bases). This CDR3 is 16 amino acids long. Trimming stripped 1 base from V and 4 bases from J, with 17 bases between. In germline, CDR1 is MGHRA, CDR2 YSYEKL. The CDR3 loop is CASSQAFSGRGYEQYF. CDR3 coding DNA: TGCGCCAGCAGCCAAGCCTTTAGCGGCCGCGGGTACGAGCAGTACTTC.

The chain is built from TRBV14 and TRBJ2-7; 7 bases fit TRBD2. There are 14 residues in the CDR3. V shed 3 bases, J shed 7 bases, and the junction held 9 bases outside the gene matches. Germline V CDR1 and CDR2: SGHDN, FVKESK. CDR3 in amino acids: CASSQRSAGGEQYF. The CDR3 region has the DNA TGTGCCAGCAGCCAGCGAAGCGCCGGGGGGGAGCAGTACTTC.

CDR3 sequence reads: CASRPGTGETQYF. The CDR3 coding sequence is TGTGCCAGCAGACCCGGGACAGGGGAGACCCAGTACTTC. V and J are TRBV2 and TRBJ2-5; TRBD1 aligns across 9 bases. The CDR3 is 13 amino acids. Germline values: CDR1 SNHLY, CDR2 FYNNEI. The trim removed 6 bases at V and 5 bases at J, leaving 4 bases unmatched. The complete variable domain, with remaining parts taken from reference TRBV2 and TRBJ2-5, reads EPEVTQTPSHQVTQMGQEVILRCVPISNHLYFYWYRQILGQKVEFLVSFYNNEISEKSEIFDDQFSVERPDGSNFTLKIRSTKLEDSAMYFCASRPGTGETQYFGPGTRLLVL.

The gene calls are TRBV6-6 and TRBJ2-3; TRBD1 is a possible D gene (5 bases). This CDR3 contains 12 residues. Germline lookup yields CDR1 MNHNY and CDR2 SVGAGI (reference sequence). V was pared by 4 bases and J by 4 bases, with 6 bases between. The CDR3 bases are TGTGCCAGCAGTTCAGGGCCAGATACGCAGTATTTT. This codes for CASSSGPDTQYF.

This rearrangement joins TRBV5-4 to TRBJ2-7; weak D call: TRBD2 (5 bases). Trimming pared 3 bases from V and 3 bases from J, leaving 10 bases between. The CDR3 spans 13 residues. In germline, CDR1 is SGHNT, CDR2 YYREEE (reference sequence). CDR3 in amino acids: CASSWSGNYEQYF. Here the CDR3 DNA reads TGTGCCAGCAGCTGGTCCGGGAACTACGAGCAGTACTTC.

This clone has more than one count but fewer than ten. The rearrangement links TRBV28 to TRBJ1-6; 8 bases match TRBD1. Unmatched junction bases numbered 5, after V lost 6 bases and J lost 7 bases. Germline CDR1 MDHEN, CDR2 SYDVKM. The CDR3 spans 14 residues. In nucleotides, the CDR3 is TGTGCCAGCAGGGTCCGGACAGGGAATTCACCCCTCCACTTT. Amino acid sequence: CASRVRTGNSPLHF.

The chain carries TRBV19 and TRBJ2-2, with no clear D. Germline CDR1 reads LNHDA; CDR2 reads SQIVND (reference sequence). V lost 1 base and J 1 base, leaving 10 bases between the germline ends. The CDR3 spans 16 residues. The CDR3 sequence: CASSIGGSMNTGELFF. CDR3 nucleotides: TGTGCCAGTAGTATAGGAGGCAGTATGAACACCGGGGAGCTGTTTTTT.

The chain combines TRBV5-1 with TRBJ1-2; a weak D match, TRBD1 (5 bases). The CDR3 spans 15 residues. Germline V lookup: CDR1 SGHRS, CDR2 YFSETQ. Trimming shortened V by 3 bases and J by 4 bases, and 16 bases separated the two germline ends. CDR3 residues: CASSSGDWDFYGYTF. The CDR3 bases are TGCGCCAGCAGCTCCGGGGACTGGGATTTCTATGGCTACACCTTC.

The chain's CDR3 is CASSGQGKDGYTF. In DNA form, the CDR3 reads TGTGCCAGCAGCGGACAAGGCAAGGACGGCTACACCTTC. The chain is built from TRBV6-1 and TRBJ1-2; weak D call: TRBD1 (5 bases). Germline lookup yields CDR1 MNHNS and CDR2 SASEGT. The CDR3 contains 13 residues. Trimming cost V 6 bases and J 8 bases, with 16 bases left between them.

V gene TRBV5-1 combines with J gene TRBJ2-3; D may be TRBD2 (6 bases). In germline, CDR1 is SGHRS, CDR2 YFSETQ. CDR3 length: 14 amino acids. V lost 9 bases and J 0 bases, leaving 14 bases between the germline ends. CDR3 sequence: CATCPGASTDTQYF. The CDR3 coding sequence is TGCGCCACCTGCCCGGGAGCTAGCACAGATACGCAGTATTTT.

The chain combines TRBV5-1 with TRBJ2-7; TRBD1 aligns across 11 bases. The CDR3 has 15 residues. The germline gives CDR1 SGHRS, CDR2 YFSETQ. The junction had 7 bases not matched to a gene; V was cut back by 0 bases and J by 8 bases. The CDR3 reads CASSLAVGQGAKQYF. Here the CDR3 DNA reads TGCGCCAGCAGCTTGGCGGTTGGACAGGGGGCTAAGCAGTACTTC.

The chain uses TRBV18 and TRBJ1-5; no reliable D call. Between the trimmed V and J ends, which lost 0 bases and 7 bases, there was a span of 7 bases. The germline V gene encodes CDR1 KGHSH and CDR2 LQKENI. The CDR3 spans 13 residues. The CDR3 DNA reads TGTGCCAGCTCACCACCTGGGAGCCAGCCCCAGCATTTT. Amino acids: CASSPPGSQPQHF.

CDR3 nucleotides: TGTGCCAGCAGGGACAGGGTGCAAGAGACCCAGTACTTC. Protein product: CASRDRVQETQYF. The chain joins TRBV7-9 to TRBJ2-5; 8 bases agree with TRBD1. CDR3 length: 13 residues. V lost 6 bases to trimming and J lost 2 bases; unmatched junction nucleotides: 2. Germline values: CDR1 SEHNR, CDR2 FQNEAQ (reference sequence).

This clone showed up just once. The CDR3 here is CASQRAGDTGELFF. The CDR3 DNA follows: TGTGCCAGCCAAAGGGCAGGGGACACCGGGGAGCTGTTTTTT. This chain joins TRBV6-6 and TRBJ2-2, with D maybe TRBD1 (6 bases). Germline V gives CDR1 MNHNY, CDR2 SVGAGI (reference sequence). This CDR3 region has 14 residues. Trimming took 8 bases from V and 3 from J, leaving 13 bases between them.

This clone is judged large (0.1 to 1%). The V and J genes are TRBV2 and TRBJ2-7; D might be TRBD2 (5 bases). Trimming took off 3 bases at V and 0 bases at J, with 12 bases between the two ends. This CDR3 is 15 amino acids long. Germline V lookup: CDR1 SNHLY, CDR2 FYNNEI. The CDR3 nucleotides are TGTGCCAGCAGTGATAGAGGGAAAGACTCCTACGAGCAGTACTTC. The encoded protein is CASSDRGKDSYEQYF.

The V gene is TRBV10-1, the J gene TRBJ1-1, with 8 bases fitting TRBD1. The CDR3 sequence is 14 residues long. Per germline, CDR1 WNHNN and CDR2 SYGVQD (reference sequence). The V gene end was trimmed by 4 bases and the J gene end by 5 bases; junction bases not matched to a gene: 6. The CDR3 sequence is CASSAQGGKTEAFF. CDR3 nucleotides: TGCGCCAGCAGTGCACAGGGGGGGAAGACTGAAGCTTTCTTT.

The rearrangement uses TRBV29-1 and TRBJ2-2; D gene ambiguous. Germline values: CDR1 SQVTM, CDR2 ANQGSEA. The CDR3 totals 14 residues. V was pared by 0 bases and J by 6 bases, with 11 bases between. The CDR3 DNA reads TGCAGCGTTGAAGATCCCCGCCTAGCCGGGGAGCTGTTTTTT. Translating gives CSVEDPRLAGELFF.

The rearrangement uses TRBV9 and TRBJ2-2, with D perhaps matching TRBD2 (6 bases). The V end lost 0 bases, the J end lost 7 bases, and 16 bases lay between the germline ends. The CDR3 contains 16 residues. CDR1 and CDR2 (germline): SGDLS, YYNGEE. This chain's CDR3 is CASSVDVGRDVGELFF. CDR3 nucleotides: TGTGCCAGCAGCGTAGATGTCGGGAGAGATGTCGGGGAGCTGTTTTTT.